A selection of T cell receptor beta chains follows, all from one sample in a study of T cells in narcolepsy. The method was immunoSEQ multiplex PCR; TCRdb's version includes in-frame clones alone and lacks a portion of them. The sample lists tens of thousands of clones, approximately 78% occurring once. The sample was CD45RA- memory CD4+ T cells from PBMCs. The source is a human donor with narcolepsy. CDR3s include the opening cysteine and the closing phenylalanine or tryptophan. D genes are given only for firm matches. Only some rows state a clone size, as once, few, many or a class for expanded clones.

CDR3 DNA | CDR3 protein | J gene | D gene | V gene | CDR3 length | clone size
TGTGCTAGTGGTCGTACAGGGGGGTGGGCAGATACGCAGTATTTT | CASGRTGGWADTQYF | TRBJ2-3 | TRBD1 | TRBV12-5 | 15 | -
TGTGCCAGCAGTTACTATGAGACAGGGGTCGGGGGCTACACCTTC | CASSYYETGVGGYTF | TRBJ1-2 | TRBD1 | TRBV6-5 | 15 | -
TGTGCCAGTAGTATACCGCATTTCTATGGCTACACCTTC | CASSIPHFYGYTF | TRBJ1-2 | - | TRBV19 | 13 | -
TGTGCCAGCAGCCAAGATCCCCGATCCTATGGCTACACCTTC | CASSQDPRSYGYTF | TRBJ1-2 | - | TRBV4-2 | 14 | -
TGTGCCAGCAGCTTCCGGACACGATCCTACGAGCAGTACTTC | CASSFRTRSYEQYF | TRBJ2-7 | - | TRBV5-4 | 14 | -
TGTGCCAGCAGCCTGGACGGCTACGATCAGCCCCAGCATTTT | CASSLDGYDQPQHF | TRBJ1-5 | - | TRBV5-6 | 14 | once
TGTGCCAGCAGTTCTCGGTATGGCTACACCTTC | CASSSRYGYTF | TRBJ1-2 | - | TRBV2 | 11 | -
TGTGCCAGCAGTTTCTCAGTCCCACCAGTCGGGAGTCAGCCCCAGCATTTT | CASSFSVPPVGSQPQHF | TRBJ1-5 | - | TRBV27 | 17 | once
TGTGCCAGCAGTGCCCGCGGGGTAAATACCCAGCCCCAGCATTTT | CASSARGVNTQPQHF | TRBJ1-5 | - | TRBV6-1 | 15 | once
TGTGCCAGCAGCGGGACAGGGCGGACGAATTCACCCCTCCACTTT | CASSGTGRTNSPLHF | TRBJ1-6 | TRBD1 | TRBV5-4 | 15 | -
TGTGCCAGCAGCAACTCCTTTACAGGGAGGGGTGGCTACACCTTC | CASSNSFTGRGGYTF | TRBJ1-2 | - | TRBV6-6 | 15 | -
TGCGCCAGCAGCCCAGGGAACACCCATAACTATGGCTACACCTTC | CASSPGNTHNYGYTF | TRBJ1-2 | - | TRBV5-1 | 15 | -
TGTGCCTGGAGCCCCATAAGGACAGGGAGGTACGAGCAGTACTTC | CAWSPIRTGRYEQYF | TRBJ2-7 | TRBD1 | TRBV30 | 15 | -
TGTGCCGGTAGTACCGGAAGGGGACCCAATCAGCCCCAGCATTTT | CAGSTGRGPNQPQHF | TRBJ1-5 | - | TRBV19 | 15 | -
TGTGCCAGCAGCCCGGGGGGTGAGCAGTTCTTC | CASSPGGEQFF | TRBJ2-1 | TRBD2 | TRBV9 | 11 | -
TGTGCCAGTAGTATAGGACCCGGGGGGAACGAGCAGTACTTC | CASSIGPGGNEQYF | TRBJ2-7 | TRBD2 | TRBV19 | 14 | few
TGTGCTAGTGGGCTCGGGACAGGGGGTCATCAGCCCCAGCATTTT | CASGLGTGGHQPQHF | TRBJ1-5 | TRBD1 | TRBV12-5 | 15 | medium-sized
TGTGCCAGCCATGTGCGAAGACAGAGAAACACTGAAGCTTTCTTT | CASHVRRQRNTEAFF | TRBJ1-1 | - | TRBV13 | 15 | -
TGCGCCAGCAGCTTGGGGAACACGAACTCTGGAAACACCATATATTTT | CASSLGNTNSGNTIYF | TRBJ1-3 | - | TRBV5-1 | 16 | few
TGTGCCAGCAGTTGGACAGATTTGGACTATGGCTACACCTTC | CASSWTDLDYGYTF | TRBJ1-2 | - | TRBV6-5 | 14 | -
TGTGCCAGCAGCGGGGCAGGGAATAGCAATCAGCCCCAGCATTTT | CASSGAGNSNQPQHF | TRBJ1-5 | - | TRBV9 | 15 | -
TGTGCCATCAGGCGGGTTCCCGGGGATGAGCAGTTCTTC | CAIRRVPGDEQFF | TRBJ2-1 | - | TRBV10-3 | 13 | -
TGTGCCAGCAACCCGGGGGGGGCTGCCCAAGAGACCCAGTACTTC | CASNPGGAAQETQYF | TRBJ2-5 | TRBD2 | TRBV6-1 | 15 | -
TGTGCCAGCAGCTTAGTATCATACGAGCAGTACTTC | CASSLVSYEQYF | TRBJ2-7 | - | TRBV7-2 | 12 | once
TGTGCCAGCAAGCCACAGGGAGGTGGTTCACCCCTCCACTTT | CASKPQGGGSPLHF | TRBJ1-6 | - | TRBV6-5 | 14 | once